What follows are 13 T cell receptor beta chains derived from one specimen sequenced in a study of T cell responses to AZD1222 COVID-19 vaccine (dated by TCRdb to 2020 to 2023). The receptor library was made with the immunoSEQ multiplex PCR assay. TCRdb stores this immuneACCESS table with in-frame sequences only. Part of the clones is absent; in the studies checked, under half of the shortfall reflects unresolved V genes, and no reason is known for the rest. In all, the sample holds 95,000 to 150,000 clones, and just over 90% of those were seen once. The top ten clonotypes cover 5% of the sample. According to the study, the label for this sample's time point signals: about 28 days (+/-7) after the second vaccine dose. The source material was peripheral blood, sampled 28 days after the second AZD1222 dose. These receptors all stem from an adult who received the AZD1222 COVID-19 vaccine.

The chain is built from TRBV18 and TRBJ2-7, with 13 bases aligning to TRBD2. The length of the CDR3 is 14 residues. CDR1 is KGHSH and CDR2 is LQKENI in the germline V gene. The J segment lost 5 bases and the V segment lost 4 bases, leaving 2 bases of the junction unmatched. The DNA of the CDR3 is TGTGCCAGCTCACTCGGACTAGCGGGAGACGAGCAGTACTTC. Protein product: CASSLGLAGDEQYF.

This sequence joins TRBV29-1 and TRBJ2-1; TRBD1 might be the D (5 bases). Germline CDR1 and CDR2: SQVTM and ANQGSEA. This CDR3 region has 14 residues. V was clipped by 3 bases and J by 4 bases, with 13 bases between them. The DNA of the CDR3 is TGCAGCGTTGAGGCAGGGAAAGGATACAATGAGCAGTTCTTC. Protein sequence: CSVEAGKGYNEQFF.

The V gene is TRBV6-5, the J gene TRBJ1-2, with D uncertain. This CDR3 is built from 14 residues. Trimming left V 8 bases short and J 2 bases short, with 15 bases between. CDR1 and CDR2 from the germline V gene are MNHEY and SVGAGI. The CDR3 region has the DNA TGTGCCAGCGGCCCGGCACTTACAAACTATGGCTACACCTTC. It specifies CASGPALTNYGYTF.

This rearrangement joins TRBV3-1 (or the pseudogene TRBV3-2) to TRBJ2-5; 7 bases map to TRBD1. The V segment lost 4 bases and the J segment 0 bases; nucleotides outside the gene matches: 11. Germline lookup yields CDR1 LGHDT and CDR2 YNNKEL (reference sequence). This CDR3 region has 17 residues. The CDR3 sequence is CASSPRDSAKYQETQYF. The CDR3 bases are TGTGCCAGCAGCCCCCGGGACAGCGCCAAGTACCAAGAGACCCAGTACTTC.

The chain carries TRBV29-1 and TRBJ2-7; D call uncertain. The CDR3 extends over 12 amino acids. Looked up from germline, CDR1 is SQVTM and CDR2 is ANQGSEA. Trimming took off 4 bases at V and 0 bases at J, with 7 bases between the two ends. CDR3 nucleotide sequence: TGCAGCGTTGGAGCAGCCTCCTACGAGCAGTACTTC. The encoded protein is CSVGAASYEQYF.

The rearrangement links TRBV6-5 to TRBJ1-1; possible D gene TRBD1, 6 bases. Germline lookup yields CDR1 MNHEY and CDR2 SVGAGI. The CDR3 extends over 14 amino acids. The V end lost 5 bases, the J end lost 1 base, and 11 bases lay between the germline ends. The CDR3 spells CASSRGTENTEAFF. CDR3 DNA: TGTGCCAGCAGTAGGGGGACGGAGAACACTGAAGCTTTCTTT.

This clone was seen more than once but under ten times. This rearrangement joins TRBV4-1 to TRBJ2-7; 8 positions match TRBD1. Germline V lookup: CDR1 MGHRA, CDR2 YSYEKL. V was pared by 2 bases and J by 4 bases, with 7 bases of the junction left unmatched. This CDR3 comprises 15 residues. CDR3 DNA sequence: TGCGCCAGCAGCCAAAGGGACAGGATCGCTTACGAGCAGTACTTC. Amino acid sequence: CASSQRDRIAYEQYF.

V is TRBV3-1 (or the pseudogene TRBV3-2) and J is TRBJ2-3; 14 bases align to TRBD2. V trimming: 2 bases; J trimming: 6 bases; junction bases outside the gene matches: 10. Germline CDR1 LGHDT, CDR2 YNNKEL (reference sequence). The CDR3 is made up of 18 amino acids. The CDR3 region has the DNA TGTGCCAGCAGCCAACTCGGACTAGCGGGAGGTATAGGGGATACGCAGTATTTT. Encoded protein: CASSQLGLAGGIGDTQYF.

This clone was seen only once. The chain couples TRBV5-1 to TRBJ2-4; TRBD2 agrees at 11 bases. CDR3 length: 18 residues. From germline, CDR1 is SGHRS and CDR2 YFSETQ. The trim removed 1 base at V and 5 bases at J, leaving 11 bases unmatched. The CDR3 spells CASSLSLAGTSGENIQYF. For the CDR3, the DNA is TGCGCCAGCAGCTTGAGCCTCGCTGGGACTAGCGGAGAAAACATTCAGTACTTC.

J is TRBJ1-2 and V is TRBV12-3 or TRBV12-4; D gene unclear. V was trimmed by 4 bases and J by 8 bases, leaving 11 bases between them. The CDR3 loop spans 12 amino acids. The chain's CDR3 is CASSSDGGGYTF. The CDR3 coding sequence is TGTGCCAGCAGTTCGGACGGAGGGGGCTACACCTTC.

The gene calls are TRBV5-1 and TRBJ1-1; possible D gene TRBD1, 5 bases. Germline CDR1 and CDR2: SGHRS and YFSETQ. V lost 2 bases, J lost 5 bases, and 13 bases lay in between. The CDR3 is made up of 14 amino acids. The chain's CDR3 is CASSLNIGGTEAFF. CDR3 nucleotide sequence: TGCGCCAGCAGCTTAAATATTGGGGGGACTGAAGCTTTCTTT.

The chain uses TRBV5-1 and TRBJ2-2, with TRBD1 matching 7 bases. After removal of 2 bases from V and 2 bases from J, the junction contained 15 bases not matched to a gene. The CDR3 totals 19 residues. The germline V gene has CDR1 SGHRS and CDR2 YFSETQ. In nucleotides, the CDR3 is TGCGCCAGCAGCTTCTCTTATTCGACAGGGAAGCAAAACACCGGGGAGCTGTTTTTT. As protein: CASSFSYSTGKQNTGELFF.

The gene calls are TRBV30 and TRBJ2-7; 8 nucleotides match TRBD2. Trimming cost V 2 bases and J 3 bases; bases outside gene matches: 9. CDR1 is GTSNPN, CDR2 SVGIG, per germline (reference sequence). This CDR3 has 15 residues. CDR3 nucleotides: TGTGCCTGGAGTTTCGGGACTAGAGGGTTCTACGAGCAGTACTTC. It yields the protein CAWSFGTRGFYEQYF.